This TCR beta chain was recorded in a study of shared clonotypes between healthy human individuals. Positive CCR7 selection of CD45RO-negative cells yielded the naive CD8 cells, and terminally differentiated effector memory CD45RA+ cells were excluded. CDR3 length: 15 residues. V was pared by 3 bases and J by 9 bases, with 18 bases between. Germline lookup yields CDR1 MNHEY and CDR2 SVGAGI. Clones were sequenced by immunoSEQ multiplex PCR, and TCRdb holds only the in-frame ones, with some missing. The data hold about 2.1 million clones, with 85% to 95% observed a single time. Sample: naive CD8+ T cells from PBMCs. This receptor was taken from a man aged 18-30 years in good health. Some clones in this sample may be carry-over from other donors' samples. This chain links TRBV6-5 with TRBJ2-1; D is tentatively TRBD1 or TRBD2 (5 bases each). The CDR3 DNA is TGTGCCAGCAGTTATGGGGACGGCTCCACAAGTGAGCAGTTCTTC. Residues: CASSYGDGSTSEQFF.